Below, 20 T cell receptor beta chains from the same sample are listed, as sequenced in a study of beta chain features in type 1 diabetes. Isolated RNA was reverse transcribed in full, so expressed TCRB transcripts were sequenced. The protocol was immunoSEQ multiplex PCR, while the TCRdb copy is restricted to in-frame clones and leaves out a portion. The sample holds approximately 260,000 clones, around 21% seen once. Regarding the study as a whole: Across all four CD4+ subsets, people with type 1 diabetes showed modestly shorter TCRB CDR3s.

These receptors lack a known antigen. Sequenced material: naive CD4+ T cells from blood. The receptors here all came from a middle-aged woman with type 1 diabetes.

The chain joins TRBV7-2 to TRBJ1-2; tentatively, D is TRBD1 (6 bases). This CDR3 region has 15 residues. V dropped 5 bases and J dropped 3 bases, with 16 bases sitting between them. Germline V gene data show CDR1 as SGHTA and CDR2 as FQGNSA. The CDR3 spells CASSTYRVEDYGYTF. CDR3 in DNA: TGTGCCAGCAGCACGTACAGGGTTGAGGACTATGGCTACACCTTC. Complete variable domain (other parts from reference TRBV7-2 and TRBJ1-2): GAGVSQSPSNKVTEKGKDVELRCDPISGHTALYWYRQSLGQGLEFLIYFQGNSAPDKSGLPSDRFSAERTGGSVSTLTIQRTQQEDSAVYLCASSTYRVEDYGYTFGSGTRLTVV.

With regard to this clone: Other DNA sequences of this sample code for an identical CDR3. The rearrangement links TRBV29-1 to TRBJ2-5; D might be TRBD1 (5 bases). Trimming cost V 4 bases and J 2 bases, with 8 bases left between them. In germline, CDR1 is SQVTM, CDR2 ANQGSEA. The CDR3 runs 12 residues. CDR3 region: CSVGQIQETQYF. The CDR3 DNA is TGCAGCGTTGGACAGATACAAGAGACCCAGTACTTC.

Worth noting for this clone: At one end, the junction sequence differs from germline, possibly due to a read error. The chain carries TRBV7-7 and TRBJ2-4, with 7 bases matching TRBD2. This CDR3 region has 13 residues. CDR1 is SSHAT, CDR2 FNYEAQ, per germline (reference sequence). This CDR3 reads CASSTNTGGIQYF. For the CDR3, the DNA is TGTGCTAGCAGCACGAACACGGGGGGCATTCAGTACTTC.

This chain uses TRBV6-5 with TRBJ1-6; D not resolved. The CDR3 contains 13 residues. V lost 4 bases, J lost 10 bases, and 11 bases lay in between. In germline, CDR1 is MNHEY, CDR2 SVGAGI. The CDR3 DNA sequence: TGTGCCAGCAGTTCCCCTCTCCGGTCACCCCTCCACTTT. Translated, it gives CASSSPLRSPLHF.

This chain's CDR3 is CASSAPQGNTEAFF. The CDR3 DNA is TGTGCCAGCAGCGCTCCCCAGGGGAACACTGAAGCTTTCTTT. This chain uses TRBV28 with TRBJ1-1; the D gene is possibly TRBD1 (5 bases). The length of the CDR3 is 14 residues. Trimming removed 6 bases from V and 1 base from J, with 12 bases in between. The germline CDR1 and CDR2 sequences are MDHEN and SYDVKM.

This clone came up a few times. The V and J genes are TRBV27 and TRBJ1-1, with TRBD1 matching 9 bases. The CDR3 extends over 15 amino acids. Unmatched junction bases numbered 6, after V lost 2 bases and J lost 5 bases. Germline assignment: CDR1 MNHEY and CDR2 SMNVEV (reference sequence). CDR3 bases: TGTGCCAGCAGTTTACTTAGACAGGGGGAAACTGAAGCTTTCTTT. Translating gives CASSLLRQGETEAFF.

This clone has only a few counts. The rearrangement joins TRBV28 to TRBJ1-6; D perhaps matches TRBD1 (6 bases). Germline V gene data show CDR1 as MDHEN and CDR2 as SYDVKM. Trimming cost V 8 bases and J 9 bases, with 29 bases left between them. The CDR3 length is 18 residues. CDR3 coding DNA: TGTGCCAGCGCCAGTCCTACCAAACAGGGCCTCCGAGTTTCACCCCTCCACTTT. Translation: CASASPTKQGLRVSPLHF.

This clone was picked up a small number of times. The rearrangement uses TRBV18 and TRBJ2-1; D perhaps matches TRBD1 (6 bases). Between the trimmed V and J ends, which lost 1 base and 0 bases, there was a span of 13 bases. Per the germline V gene, CDR1 is KGHSH and CDR2 is LQKENI. This CDR3 region has 17 residues. CDR3: CASSPRPTGSSYNEQFF. The CDR3 DNA sequence: TGTGCCAGCTCACCACGGCCTACAGGGAGCTCCTACAATGAGCAGTTCTTC.

V is TRBV11-2 and J is TRBJ1-4, with 7 nucleotides matching TRBD1. CDR1 and CDR2 (germline): SGHAT, FQNNGV. Germline trimming cut 5 bases from V and 5 bases from J; bases unmatched to any gene: 5. The CDR3 totals 14 residues. CDR3 loop: CASSVGTANEKLFF. CDR3 coding DNA: TGTGCCAGCAGCGTTGGGACAGCCAATGAAAAACTGTTTTTT.

This clone was counted only a few times. The CDR3 DNA reads as TGTGCCAGCAGCGAGGGCGGGGGCAAGCAGTACTTC. This codes for CASSEGGGKQYF. This chain links TRBV9 with TRBJ2-7; possibly TRBD2 for D (7 bases). The germline CDR1 and CDR2 sequences are SGDLS and YYNGEE. The CDR3 loop spans 12 amino acids. The V gene lost 3 bases and the J gene lost 8 bases, with 12 bases spanning the gap. Full variable domain (outside the CDR3, taken from reference TRBV9 and TRBJ2-7): DSGVTQTPKHLITATGQRVTLRCSPRSGDLSVYWYQQSLDQGLQFLIQYYNGEERAKGNILERFSAQQFPDLHSELNLSSLELGDSALYFCASSEGGGKQYFGPGTRLTVT.

This chain joins TRBV14 and TRBJ2-1; D possibly corresponds to TRBD2 (7 bases). Germline V lookup: CDR1 SGHDN, CDR2 FVKESK. The CDR3 length is 18 residues. V shed 0 bases and J shed 5 bases, with 20 bases lying between them. CDR3 nucleotides: TGTGCCAGCAGCCAAGATCTCGGGGGGCGGCTAGCGGACAATGAGCAGTTCTTC. Amino acid sequence: CASSQDLGGRLADNEQFF.

The chain uses TRBV28 and TRBJ2-1; a possible D gene is TRBD2 (6 bases). V was trimmed by 4 bases and J by 3 bases, leaving 22 bases between them. The CDR3 spans 18 residues. Germline V gene data show CDR1 as MDHEN and CDR2 as SYDVKM. CDR3 in amino acids: CASSSSSGRESIYNEQFF. CDR3 bases: TGTGCCAGCAGTTCCTCCTCCGGGCGGGAATCGATCTACAATGAGCAGTTCTTC.

V gene TRBV7-8 combines with J gene TRBJ2-7; weak D call: TRBD2 (5 bases). CDR3 length equals 12 residues. V was pared by 6 bases and J by 1 base, with 7 bases between. Germline CDR1 SGHVS, CDR2 FQNEAQ. CDR3 sequence (DNA): TGTGCCAGCAGGAGGGATTCCTACGAGCAGTACTTC. Protein: CASRRDSYEQYF.

This chain links TRBV6-5 with TRBJ2-5; D might be TRBD1 (5 bases). CDR3 length: 15 amino acids. The V end was cut by 0 bases, the J end by 4 bases, with 12 bases between. Per the germline V gene, CDR1 is MNHEY and CDR2 is SVGAGI. The CDR3: CASSYSLAGPETQYF. The CDR3 bases are TGTGCCAGCAGTTACTCTCTGGCAGGGCCAGAGACCCAGTACTTC.

This chain joins TRBV7-2 and TRBJ2-2; D is possibly TRBD1 (5 bases). V lost 3 bases, J lost 3 bases, and 8 bases lay in between. The CDR3 covers 14 residues. Germline CDR1 reads SGHTA; CDR2 reads FQGNSA. Written as DNA, the CDR3 is TGTGCCAGCAGCTTGGGGCCAGACACCGGGGAGCTGTTTTTT. This encodes CASSLGPDTGELFF.

J is TRBJ2-5 and V is TRBV4-1; TRBD2 matches 7 bases. CDR3 size: 15 residues. V trimming: 0 bases; J trimming: 5 bases; junction bases outside the gene matches: 6. The germline gives CDR1 MGHRA, CDR2 YSYEKL. The CDR3 region is CASSQDGGGVETQYF. DNA of the CDR3: TGCGCCAGCAGCCAAGATGGCGGGGGAGTGGAGACCCAGTACTTC.

This chain links TRBV4-3 with TRBJ1-4; possibly TRBD1 for D (5 bases). Looked up from germline, CDR1 is LGHNA and CDR2 is YSLEER. V was trimmed by 1 base and J by 10 bases, leaving 22 bases between them. The CDR3 sequence is 17 residues long. CDR3 sequence (DNA): TGCGCCAGCAGCCAAGTAACCGGGGGAATAGTGAGTGTAAAACTGTTTTTT. This sequence encodes CASSQVTGGIVSVKLFF.

There are a few counts of this clone. V and J are TRBV2 and TRBJ2-3; TRBD2 matches 10 bases. The CDR3 loop spans 15 amino acids. CDR1 is SNHLY, CDR2 FYNNEI, per germline. Trimming took 4 bases from V and 2 from J; bases not matched to a gene: 3. The CDR3: CASSVLAGDTDTQYF. For the CDR3, the DNA is TGTGCCAGCAGTGTCCTAGCGGGGGACACAGATACGCAGTATTTT.

This chain joins TRBV7-9 and TRBJ1-1, with D unclear. CDR1 and CDR2 (germline): SEHNR, FQNEAQ (reference sequence). There are 13 residues in the CDR3. V was pared by 5 bases and J by 1 base, with 8 bases between. In DNA, the CDR3 is TGTGCCAGCAGCATCGGGAGGAACACTGAAGCTTTCTTT. Translated, it gives CASSIGRNTEAFF.

The sample holds a few counts of this clone. The V and J genes are TRBV7-3 and TRBJ2-1; TRBD1 might be the D (5 bases). Trimming took off 3 bases at V and 3 bases at J, with 9 bases between the two ends. The germline V gene encodes CDR1 SGHTA and CDR2 FQGTGA. The CDR3 extends over 14 amino acids. DNA of the CDR3: TGTGCCAGCAGCTTGTCAGGGATCTACAATGAGCAGTTCTTC. This codes for CASSLSGIYNEQFF.